Detailed here is one T cell receptor (beta chain). The data were taken from a study of T cell changes during pregnancy in multiple sclerosis. The length of the CDR3 is 17 residues. Sequencing used immunoSEQ multiplex PCR; TCRdb keeps in-frame clones, though not all of them. The sample carries 45,000 to 55,000 clones, 92% recorded once. The chain employs TRBV12-2 and TRBJ2-1; no check of the table's D call, TRBD2, against the DNA was made. TRBV12-2 is a known pseudogene. Sample: CD4+ T cells from peripheral blood mononuclear cells, taken in the second trimester of pregnancy. The TCR was taken from a female donor in good health, enrolled as a control in a pregnancy study. The CDR3 is CASRLVERKAVLNEQFF. The CDR3 DNA reads TGTGCAAGTCGCTTAGTTGAGAGAAAGGCGGTCCTCAATGAGCAGTTCTTC.